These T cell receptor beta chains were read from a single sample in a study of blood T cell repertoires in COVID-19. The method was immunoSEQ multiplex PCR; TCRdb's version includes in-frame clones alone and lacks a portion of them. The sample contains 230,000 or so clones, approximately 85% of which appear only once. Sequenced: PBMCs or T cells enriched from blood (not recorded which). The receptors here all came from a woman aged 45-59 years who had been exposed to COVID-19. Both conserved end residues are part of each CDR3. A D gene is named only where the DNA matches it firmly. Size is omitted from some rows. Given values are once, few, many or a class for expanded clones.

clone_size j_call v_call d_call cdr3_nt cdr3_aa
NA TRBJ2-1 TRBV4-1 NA TGCGCCAGCAGCCAACAGGGCGCAGGGTTGGATGAGCAGTTCTTC CASSQQGAGLDEQFF
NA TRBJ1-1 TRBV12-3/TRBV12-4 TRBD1 TGTGCCAGCAGCCTCACAGGGGAGGATGCTTTCTTT CASSLTGEDAFF
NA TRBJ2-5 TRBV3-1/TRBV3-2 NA TGTGCCAGCAGCCAAAGGGAGGAGACCCAGTACTTC CASSQREETQYF
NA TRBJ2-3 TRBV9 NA TGTGCCAGCAGCGGAGGAGGGTTTGGCCGGATCACAGATACGCAGTATTTT CASSGGGFGRITDTQYF
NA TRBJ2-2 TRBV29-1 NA TGCAGCGGGGGTGAGGTGGGCACCGGGGAGCTGTTTTTT CSGGEVGTGELFF
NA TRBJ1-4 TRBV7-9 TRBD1 TGTGCCGGCGGGACAGGGGGGCATTCAACTAATGAAAAACTGTTTTTT CAGGTGGHSTNEKLFF
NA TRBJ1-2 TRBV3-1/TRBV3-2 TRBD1 TGTGCCAGCAGCCAAAAACGGGACAGCTTAGGCTACACCTTC CASSQKRDSLGYTF
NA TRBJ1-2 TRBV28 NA TGTGCCAGCAGCCCCGGGACACTCTTTAACTATGGCTACACCTTC CASSPGTLFNYGYTF
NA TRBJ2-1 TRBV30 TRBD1 TGTGCCTGGAGGATGGGACAGTACAATGAGCAGTTCTTC CAWRMGQYNEQFF
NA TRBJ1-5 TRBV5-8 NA TGTGCCAGCAGCACGTACAGTGATCAGCCCCAGCATTTT CASSTYSDQPQHF
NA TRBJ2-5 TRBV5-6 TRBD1 TGTGCCAGCAGCTTGGCAGGTTCAGGGGGTGAGACCCAGTACTTC CASSLAGSGGETQYF
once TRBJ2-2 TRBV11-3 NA TGTGCCAGCAGCTTAGTTCGGGGAGGCACCGGGGAGCTGTTTTTT CASSLVRGGTGELFF
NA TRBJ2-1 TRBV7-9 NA TGTGCCAGCAGTTTACACAGGAACCTCAATGAGCAGTTCTTC CASSLHRNLNEQFF
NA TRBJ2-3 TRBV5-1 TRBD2 TGCGCCAGCACAGTGCGGGGGGGAACTAGCACAGATACGCAGTATTTT CASTVRGGTSTDTQYF
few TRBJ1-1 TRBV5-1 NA TGCGCCAGCAGACCCGCAACCACAGCGAACACTGAAGCTTTCTTT CASRPATTANTEAFF
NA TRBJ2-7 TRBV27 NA TGTGCCAGCAGCTCTAGACAGTTCTACGAGCAGTACTTC CASSSRQFYEQYF
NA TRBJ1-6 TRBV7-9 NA TGTGCCAGCAGCTGGCCTGGGATGGCAGGAGGGTTTGATTCACCCCTCCACTTT CASSWPGMAGGFDSPLHF
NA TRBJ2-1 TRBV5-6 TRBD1 TGTGCCAGCAAAGGGGGCATTGGGTACAATGAGCAGTTCTTC CASKGGIGYNEQFF
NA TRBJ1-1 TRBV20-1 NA TGCAGTGCTAGGTGGGTACGGGAATTCTTT CSARWVREFF
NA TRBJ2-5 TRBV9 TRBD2 TGTGCCAGCAGCGTAGGAGGTCCCCGGGGGGAGGAGACCCAGTACTTC CASSVGGPRGEETQYF
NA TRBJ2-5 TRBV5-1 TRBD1 TGCGCCAGCAGCCCCGGGACAGGGTGGGAGACCCAGTACTTC CASSPGTGWETQYF
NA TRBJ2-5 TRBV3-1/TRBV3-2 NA TGTGCCAGCAGTCGGGTCCCTGAGACCCAGTACTTC CASSRVPETQYF
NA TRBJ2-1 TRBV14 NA TGTGCCAGCAGCAGGGACTTGAGCTCCTACAATGAGCAGTTCTTC CASSRDLSSYNEQFF
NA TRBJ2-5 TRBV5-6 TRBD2 TGTGCCAGCAGCTTACAGCGGGGGGCCCAAGAGACCCAGTACTTC CASSLQRGAQETQYF
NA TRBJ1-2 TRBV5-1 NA TGCGCCAGCAGTTACGGGGTATTTAGTGAGGGCTACACCTTC CASSYGVFSEGYTF
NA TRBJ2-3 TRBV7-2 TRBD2 TGTGCCAGCAGCTTAGTTCGGAGCGGGGGGGCCCCGCAGTATTTT CASSLVRSGGAPQYF
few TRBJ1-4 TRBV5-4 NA TGTGCCAGCAGCTTCGGCGCTGGGGCCGGTGAAAAACTGTTTTTT CASSFGAGAGEKLFF
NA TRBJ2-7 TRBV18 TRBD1 TGTGCCAGCTCACCGACAGGGCCCCCGAGCGAGCAGTACTTC CASSPTGPPSEQYF
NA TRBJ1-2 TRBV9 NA TGTGCCAGCAGCCCCGCGGGAGGGACTAACTATGGCTACACCTTC CASSPAGGTNYGYTF
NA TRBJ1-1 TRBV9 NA TGTGCCAGCAGCTCCTGGGGGGTTATGAACACTGAAGCTTTCTTT CASSSWGVMNTEAFF
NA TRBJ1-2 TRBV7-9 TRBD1 TGTGCCAGCAGCTTAGCGCTCCAGGGGGCCAATGGCTACACCTTC CASSLALQGANGYTF
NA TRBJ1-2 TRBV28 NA TGTGCCAGCAGTTCACTTAGACAGGTTACTAACTATGGCTACACCTTC CASSSLRQVTNYGYTF
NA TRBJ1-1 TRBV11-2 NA TGTGCCAGCAGCTCAGGGTTGAACACTGAAGCTTTCTTT CASSSGLNTEAFF
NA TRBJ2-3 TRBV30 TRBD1 TGTGCCTGGAGTGCCGCCGGGACAGCTAGCACAGATACGCAGTATTTT CAWSAAGTASTDTQYF
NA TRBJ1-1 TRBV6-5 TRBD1 TGTGCCAGCACCCCAGGGGGAACGACTGAAGCTTTCTTT CASTPGGTTEAFF
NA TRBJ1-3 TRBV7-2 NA TGTGCCAGCAACCGACTCGGACAGACCTCTGGAAACACCATATATTTT CASNRLGQTSGNTIYF
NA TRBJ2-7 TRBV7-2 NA TGTGCCAGCAGCTTGGTCGGTAGCTCCTACGAGCAGTACTTC CASSLVGSSYEQYF
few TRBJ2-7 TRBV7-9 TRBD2 TGTGCCAGCAGCCTAGCAAGCGGGGCAGAACGCGAGCAGTACTTC CASSLASGAEREQYF
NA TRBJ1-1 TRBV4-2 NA TGTGCCAGCAGCCAAGTACAGGCTATGAACACTGAAGCTTTCTTT CASSQVQAMNTEAFF
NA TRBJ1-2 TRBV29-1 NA TGCAGCGTTGAAGCTCAGGGGACCTATGGCTACACCTTC CSVEAQGTYGYTF
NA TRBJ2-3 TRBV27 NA TGTGCCAGCAGTTTCCCGAGACCCGGGGAACGCGGAGATACGCAGTATTTT CASSFPRPGERGDTQYF